The sequence of this T cell receptor beta chain was determined in a study of blood T cells in healthy people across ages. Study-wide results and caveats: Long-lived donors carried more naive CD4+ cells and greater diversity than aged donors.

For this clonotype: Its antigen is unknown.

Trimming removed 4 bases from V and 5 bases from J, with 22 bases in between. The length of the CDR3 is 17 residues. Germline lookup yields CDR1 SGHKS and CDR2 YYEKEE (reference sequence). For the second PCR, which ran for roughly 6 to 12 cycles, a sample-barcoded 5' primer and a J-beta primer mix were used. TCRdb reprocessed the 5' RACE reads with MiXCR, giving one entry per CDR3 protein. The table includes more than 1,400,000 distinct CDR3 sequences, around 39% detected once. The V and J genes are TRBV5-5 and TRBJ2-1; tentatively, D is TRBD1 or TRBD2 (5 bases each). Sequencing was carried out using blood. The clonotype comes from a woman younger than 35 in good health. The DNA for the CDR3 is TGTGCCAGCAGCCTTAACAGGATAGCGTCTTTCGACAATGAGCAGTTCTTC. It codes for CASSLNRIASFDNEQFF.